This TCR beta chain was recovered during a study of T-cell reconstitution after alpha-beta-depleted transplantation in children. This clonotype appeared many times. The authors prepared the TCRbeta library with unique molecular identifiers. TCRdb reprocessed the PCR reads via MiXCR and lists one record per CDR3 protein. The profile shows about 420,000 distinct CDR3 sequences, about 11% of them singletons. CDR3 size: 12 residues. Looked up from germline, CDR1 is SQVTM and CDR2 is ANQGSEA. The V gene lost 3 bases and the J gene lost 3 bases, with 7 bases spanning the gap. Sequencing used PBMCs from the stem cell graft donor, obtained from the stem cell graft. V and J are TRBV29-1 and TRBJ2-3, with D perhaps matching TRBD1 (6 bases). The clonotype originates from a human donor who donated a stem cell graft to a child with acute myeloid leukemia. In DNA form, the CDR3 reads TGCAGCGTTGAGGGGGCTACAGATACGCAGTATTTT. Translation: CSVEGATDTQYF.